The clone carrying this T cell receptor (beta chain) came up many times. MiXCR, applied by TCRdb to the 5' RACE reads, yields one record per CDR3 protein. The top ten clones hold around a fifth of a sample with over 350,000 distinct CDR3 sequences, more than 15% of them seen once. The data were obtained in a study of T-cell memory formation after mild COVID-19. The sequencing sample was made of PBMCs or a T cell subset sorted from them (not recorded which). This receptor was taken from a man between 18 and 35 years old who had mild COVID-19 (a few samples of this study predate the infection). Cell type and time point are not known.

CDR3 loop: CASTPLGTSGALGETQYF. CDR3 sequence (DNA): TGTGCCAGCACTCCCCTCGGGACTAGCGGGGCTTTGGGAGAGACCCAGTACTTC. The rearrangement uses TRBV27 and TRBJ2-5, with 13 bases identical to TRBD2. The germline V gene encodes CDR1 MNHEY and CDR2 SMNVEV (reference sequence). The junction had 15 bases not matched to a gene; V was cut back by 7 bases and J by 4 bases. CDR3 length equals 18 residues.